This passage covers 26 T cell receptor beta chains from one sample sequenced in a study of T cells of healthy individuals. TCRdb recomputed calls from the 5' RACE reads with MiXCR, one row per CDR3 protein. The data show more than 60,000 distinct CDR3 sequences, 15% to 20% seen once. These TCRs come from a human donor in good health.

The chain couples TRBV5-1 to TRBJ2-3; 7 nucleotides line up with TRBD1. The germline V gene has CDR1 SGHRS and CDR2 YFSETQ. The CDR3 loop spans 15 amino acids. V was clipped by 0 bases and J by 2 bases; unmatched bases: 3. The CDR3 here is CASSLEGQPTDTQYF. The DNA for the CDR3 is TGCGCCAGCAGCTTGGAGGGACAGCCCACAGATACGCAGTATTTT. Using reference TRBV5-1 and TRBJ2-3 for the parts outside the CDR3, the full variable domain is KAGVTQTPRYLIKTRGQQVTLSCSPISGHRSVSWYQQTPGQGLQFLFEYFSETQRNKGNFPGRFSGRQFSNSRSEMNVSTLELGDSALYLCASSLEGQPTDTQYFGPGTRLTVL.

This clonotype appeared many times. The chain employs TRBV20-1 and TRBJ2-5, with 8 bases that match TRBD1. In germline, CDR1 is DFQATT, CDR2 SNEGSKA (reference sequence). The CDR3 sequence is 18 residues long. V lost 3 bases, J lost 4 bases, and 19 bases stayed unmatched. The CDR3 DNA follows: TGCAGTGCTAGTAGTAACCCGGGGCAGGGGGCTGAACGAGAGACCCAGTACTTC. Protein: CSASSNPGQGAERETQYF.

This chain links TRBV7-2 with TRBJ1-2; a weak D match, TRBD1 (6 bases). The germline V and J ends were trimmed by 2 bases and 6 bases, with 10 bases remaining between them. Germline CDR1 SGHTA, CDR2 FQGNSA. There are 13 residues in the CDR3. The CDR3 region has the DNA TGTGCCAGCAGCTTAAGGGGGTGGGATGGCTACACCTTC. It translates to CASSLRGWDGYTF. The full variable domain, its missing parts supplied by reference TRBV7-2 and TRBJ1-2, is GAGVSQSPSNKVTEKGKDVELRCDPISGHTALYWYRQSLGQGLEFLIYFQGNSAPDKSGLPSDRFSAERTGGSVSTLTIQRTQQEDSAVYLCASSLRGWDGYTFGSGTRLTVV.

Many counts were recorded for this clonotype. The J gene is TRBJ1-1, the V gene TRBV5-1; TRBD1 is a possible D gene (6 bases). V lost 3 bases, J lost 4 bases, and 13 bases lay in between. CDR1 is SGHRS, CDR2 YFSETQ, per germline. The CDR3 contains 14 residues. As DNA, the CDR3 is TGCGCCAGCAGCTCTGGAGGGGGAAGCACTGAAGCTTTCTTT. The encoded protein is CASSSGGGSTEAFF.

This clonotype has more than one count but fewer than ten. The V gene is TRBV7-2, the J gene TRBJ1-5; TRBD1 might be the D (5 bases). Germline V gene data show CDR1 as SGHTA and CDR2 as FQGNSA. The CDR3 runs to 13 residues. Trimming stripped 3 bases from V and 6 bases from J, with 9 bases between. CDR3 amino acids: CASSFRDSQPQHF. The CDR3 bases are TGTGCCAGCAGCTTCAGGGATAGTCAGCCCCAGCATTTT.

This clonotype came up many times. The chain employs TRBV7-9 and TRBJ2-4; D is possibly TRBD2 (6 bases). The CDR3 runs to 16 residues. Germline V lookup: CDR1 SEHNR, CDR2 FQNEAQ (reference sequence). Trimming shortened V by 1 base and J by 0 bases, and 10 bases separated the two germline ends. In nucleotides, the CDR3 is TGTGCCAGCAGCTTAGTTACGCGGGAAGCCAAAAACATTCAGTACTTC. It yields the protein CASSLVTREAKNIQYF.

This clonotype was seen only a few times. This rearrangement joins TRBV7-2 to TRBJ2-2, with TRBD1 matching 11 bases. The CDR3 loop spans 16 amino acids. J was trimmed by 4 bases and V by 5 bases; bases with no gene match: 6. Germline loops: CDR1 SGHTA, CDR2 FQGNSA. CDR3 protein: CASSQRTGGVTGELFF. In nucleotides, the CDR3 is TGTGCCAGCAGCCAGAGGACAGGGGGCGTCACCGGGGAGCTGTTTTTT.

The chain couples TRBV4-2 to TRBJ1-5; TRBD1 agrees at 7 bases. V dropped 4 bases and J dropped 5; count of bases not matched to a gene: 5. Germline CDR1 and CDR2: LGHNA and YNFKEQ. This CDR3 is 14 amino acids long. The CDR3 here is CASSRQGRDQPQHF. In DNA, the CDR3 is TGTGCCAGCAGCCGACAGGGACGGGATCAGCCCCAGCATTTT.

This chain connects TRBV10-3 to TRBJ1-4, with 9 bases matching TRBD1. This CDR3 has 15 residues. Germline lookup yields CDR1 ENHRY and CDR2 SYGVKD. After removal of 7 bases from V and 3 bases from J, the junction contained 6 bases not matched to a gene. The CDR3 loop reads CAIKPGQGSNEKLFF. As DNA, the CDR3 is TGTGCCATCAAGCCGGGACAGGGATCTAATGAAAAACTGTTTTTT.

In DNA form, the CDR3 reads TGTGCCAGCAGCTCGATGGCAGGGTCGAACACTGAAGCTTTCTTT. This sequence encodes CASSSMAGSNTEAFF. This chain connects TRBV7-3 to TRBJ1-1; possible D gene TRBD1, 5 bases. The CDR3 contains 15 residues. V lost 4 bases to trimming and J lost 1 base, with 13 bases between them. Germline CDR1 and CDR2: SGHTA and FQGTGA.

The chain combines TRBV18 with TRBJ1-1, with 11 positions matching TRBD1. CDR1 and CDR2 (germline): KGHSH, LQKENI. V was pared by 2 bases and J by 0 bases, with 5 bases of the junction left unmatched. This CDR3 is 17 amino acids long. The CDR3 reads CASSPSGTGGMNTEAFF. The CDR3 DNA is TGTGCCAGCTCACCATCCGGGACAGGGGGGATGAACACTGAAGCTTTCTTT.

This clonotype was seen only a few times. The chain links TRBV20-1 to TRBJ1-5, with D possibly matching TRBD1 (5 bases). This CDR3 is 15 amino acids long. Germline CDR1 DFQATT, CDR2 SNEGSKA (reference sequence). Trimming shortened V by 0 bases and J by 4 bases, and 13 bases separated the two germline ends. CDR3 protein: CSAREGDLSNQPQHF. The CDR3 DNA sequence: TGCAGTGCTAGAGAGGGGGACCTAAGTAATCAGCCCCAGCATTTT.

There are many counts of this clonotype. This chain uses TRBV5-4 with TRBJ1-1; the D gene is possibly TRBD1 (5 bases). Germline CDR1 reads SGHNT; CDR2 reads YYREEE (reference sequence). V was cut by 4 bases and J by 5 bases, with 15 bases left in between. The CDR3 loop spans 14 amino acids. The CDR3 region is CASSAGGWRTEAFF. The CDR3 DNA is TGTGCCAGCAGCGCGGGGGGGTGGCGAACTGAAGCTTTCTTT.

The genes are TRBV3-1 and TRBJ2-5, with D perhaps matching TRBD1 (6 bases). Germline values: CDR1 LGHDT, CDR2 YNNKEL (reference sequence). Between the trimmed V and J ends, which lost 2 bases and 3 bases, there was a span of 7 bases. The CDR3 runs to 13 residues. This CDR3 is CASSQSGEETQYF. CDR3 sequence (DNA): TGTGCCAGCAGCCAATCAGGGGAAGAGACCCAGTACTTC.

This clonotype was picked up a small number of times. The chain employs TRBV28 and TRBJ1-6; D may be TRBD1 (6 bases). The CDR3 length is 16 residues. The germline V and J ends were trimmed by 3 bases and 3 bases, with 12 bases remaining between them. Germline V gives CDR1 MDHEN, CDR2 SYDVKM. The CDR3: CASSLGDNYYNSPLHF. CDR3 nucleotide sequence: TGTGCCAGCAGTTTGGGGGACAACTACTATAATTCACCCCTCCACTTT.

This clonotype was counted at least ten times. The chain carries TRBV20-1 and TRBJ2-7, with 8 bases matching TRBD2. CDR3 length equals 16 residues. Germline assignment: CDR1 DFQATT and CDR2 SNEGSKA (reference sequence). The ends lost 6 bases at V and 0 bases at J; junction bases unmatched: 13. The CDR3 DNA follows: TGCAGTGCAGTCGACTTAGCGGGGTGGAGCTCCTACGAGCAGTACTTC. Translating gives CSAVDLAGWSSYEQYF.

Ten or more counts support this clonotype. This chain links TRBV14 with TRBJ2-4; perhaps TRBD1 as D (6 bases). Per the germline V gene, CDR1 is SGHDN and CDR2 is FVKESK. The CDR3 sequence is 17 residues long. The V and J ends lost 7 bases and 6 bases respectively, with 25 bases between them. The CDR3 nucleotides are TGTGCCAGCATCCCCCAGGTTGAAGACAGGACGAGAAACATTCAGTACTTC. Translation gives CASIPQVEDRTRNIQYF.

In this sample, this clonotype turned up many times. The chain recombines TRBV25-1 with TRBJ2-3; 10 nucleotides match TRBD2. CDR3 size: 15 residues. V dropped 2 bases and J dropped 4; count of bases not matched to a gene: 3. CDR1 MGHDK and CDR2 SYGVNS come from the germline V gene. The CDR3, as DNA: TGTGCCAGCAGTGAACCTAGCGGGAGCCCAGATACGCAGTATTTT. This codes for CASSEPSGSPDTQYF.

Ten or more counts support this clonotype. The chain combines TRBV5-1 with TRBJ2-5, with D unclear. CDR3 length equals 12 residues. Germline V lookup: CDR1 SGHRS, CDR2 YFSETQ. V was pared by 0 bases and J by 4 bases, with 4 bases between. CDR3 nucleotides: TGCGCCAGCAGCTTGGAGGCAGAGACCCAGTACTTC. As protein: CASSLEAETQYF. Drawing the rest from reference TRBV5-1 and TRBJ2-5, the complete variable domain is KAGVTQTPRYLIKTRGQQVTLSCSPISGHRSVSWYQQTPGQGLQFLFEYFSETQRNKGNFPGRFSGRQFSNSRSEMNVSTLELGDSALYLCASSLEAETQYFGPGTRLLVL.

The rearrangement joins TRBV9 to TRBJ2-1; 7 bases match TRBD2. The CDR3 is made up of 15 amino acids. The J segment lost 4 bases and the V segment lost 4 bases, leaving 8 bases of the junction unmatched. The V gene's germline CDR1 is SGDLS and CDR2 YYNGEE. CDR3 amino acids: CASSPRLAEYNEQFF. The CDR3 nucleotides read TGTGCCAGCAGCCCCCGCCTAGCGGAATACAATGAGCAGTTCTTC.

Regarding this clonotype: A much larger clonotype is one base distant, so this may be a read error. The chain recombines TRBV29-1 with TRBJ2-1; the D gene is possibly TRBD2 (6 bases). The CDR3 is 14 amino acids. Per the germline V gene, CDR1 is SQVTM and CDR2 is ANQGSEA. The V end was cut by 3 bases, the J end by 5 bases, with 14 bases between. The DNA of the CDR3 is TGCAGCGTTGAGGGGCATAGCGGAGACAATGAGCAGTTCTTC. This sequence encodes CSVEGHSGDNEQFF.

V is TRBV27 and J is TRBJ2-1, with D unclear. CDR1 MNHEY and CDR2 SMNVEV come from the germline V gene (reference sequence). V was shortened by 5 bases and J by 8 bases, with 7 bases between the two germline ends. This CDR3 comprises 11 residues. CDR3 region: CASSRGDEQFF. The CDR3 DNA follows: TGTGCCAGCAGTCGCGGCGATGAGCAGTTCTTC.

The chain's CDR3 is CASSFTYSSGELFF. CDR3 DNA: TGTGCCAGCAGTTTCACTTACAGCTCCGGGGAGCTGTTTTTT. The chain recombines TRBV6-5 with TRBJ2-2; no definite D call. The CDR3 is 14 amino acids. Trimming pared 4 bases from V and 6 bases from J, leaving 12 bases between. Germline V gene lookup returns CDR1 MNHEY and CDR2 SVGAGI.

This sequence joins TRBV5-1 and TRBJ2-7; weak D call: TRBD2 (5 bases). Germline V gene data show CDR1 as SGHRS and CDR2 as YFSETQ. V lost 6 bases, J lost 4 bases, and 8 bases lay in between. The CDR3 is 11 residues long. CDR3 sequence reads: CASKRGYEQYF. CDR3 nucleotide sequence: TGCGCCAGCAAGCGAGGGTACGAGCAGTACTTC.

CDR3 coding DNA: TGTGCCAGCAGCTTACAGACAGCGGGTTCGAGTACTTCCGGGGCCTACTACGAGCAGTACTTC. Protein product: CASSLQTAGSSTSGAYYEQYF. The rearrangement links TRBV7-9 to TRBJ2-7; tentative D call: TRBD2 (6 bases). This CDR3 region has 21 residues. CDR1 is SEHNR, CDR2 FQNEAQ, per germline (reference sequence). Trimming pared 2 bases from V and 3 bases from J, leaving 32 bases between. Using reference TRBV7-9 and TRBJ2-7 for the parts outside the CDR3, the full variable domain is DTGVSQNPRHKITKRGQNVTFRCDPISEHNRLYWYRQTLGQGPEFLTYFQNEAQLEKSRLLSDRFSAERPKGSFSTLEIQRTEQGDSAMYLCASSLQTAGSSTSGAYYEQYFGPGTRLTVT.

This clonotype was detected many times. The gene calls are TRBV27 and TRBJ2-3; 7 bases match TRBD1. The CDR3 covers 15 residues. Germline CDR1 MNHEY, CDR2 SMNVEV (reference sequence). Losses at the gene ends were 8 bases for V and 4 bases for J; bases not matched to a gene: 12. CDR3 sequence: CASAGGMGESDTQYF. The CDR3 DNA reads TGTGCCAGCGCAGGGGGAATGGGGGAATCAGATACGCAGTATTTT.